The next 20 T cell receptor beta chains were all read from a single sample in a study of tumor-infiltrating lymphocytes in primary liver carcinoma. Extraction also yielded germline DNA, while blood RNA was obtained from unsorted whole blood. Making TCR beta cDNA involved around 510 ng total RNA and a constant-region primer. It was through three nested multiplex PCR rounds of slightly modified ARM-PCR that TCR beta libraries arose. PCR rounds one and two used TRBV1-TRBV30 forward primers with a C-beta reverse primer for around 10 cycles each. From the multiplex PCR reads, TCRdb called clonotypes with MiXCR, one entry per CDR3 protein. The sample has more than 150,000 distinct CDR3 sequences, less than 65% seen once; the top ten hold around three quarters. The specimen was peripheral blood. Receptors were obtained from a man between 35 and 55 years old with primary liver carcinoma and hepatitis B virus infection.

In regard to this clonotype: Since the CDR3 does not end with the conserved phenylalanine or tryptophan, this likely comes from a read error. The V and J genes are TRBV11-1 and TRBJ2-2; unclear D gene. The germline gives CDR1 SGHAT, CDR2 FQDESV (reference sequence). The CDR3 runs to 14 residues. Trimming cost V 5 bases and J 9 bases, with 16 bases left between them. In DNA, the CDR3 is TGTGCCAGCAGCGACCACAGAACATTCAGGGAGCTGTTTTCT. Encoded protein: CASSDHRTFRELFS.

This clonotype came up once. The conserved final phenylalanine or tryptophan is absent from the CDR3, which likely points to a read error. CDR3: CASSLDQEDEQFL. The CDR3 DNA reads as TGTGCCAGCAGCTTAGATCAAGAGGATGAGCAGTTCTTA. The gene calls are TRBV11-3 and TRBJ2-1; no reliable D call. Germline V CDR1 and CDR2: SGHNT, YENEEA. The CDR3 runs 13 residues. The ends were cut back, 0 bases at V and 8 bases at J, with 8 bases in the middle.

The chain links TRBV6-5 to TRBJ2-5; no definite D call. V was clipped by 7 bases and J by 2 bases, with 5 bases between them. The germline V gene encodes CDR1 MNHEY and CDR2 SVGAGI. The CDR3 totals 11 residues. CDR3 sequence: CASTKQETQYF. CDR3 nucleotides: TGTGCCAGCACCAAACAAGAGACCCAGTACTTC.

This clonotype was seen ten or more times. J is TRBJ2-1 and V is TRBV29-1; D perhaps matches TRBD2 (6 bases). Trimming removed 7 bases at V and 8 bases at J, with 12 bases between. Looked up from germline, CDR1 is SQVTM and CDR2 is ANQGSEA. There are 11 residues in the CDR3. CDR3 amino acids: CSGGPGDEQFF. Written as DNA, the CDR3 is TGCAGCGGGGGACCGGGGGATGAGCAGTTCTTC.

Of note for this clonotype: The junction departs from the called germline gene at one end, perhaps through a read error. V usage is TRBV11-2 and J usage is TRBJ2-7; 8 bases fit TRBD1. This CDR3 has 13 amino acids. Germline V lookup: CDR1 SGHAT, CDR2 FQNNGV. The CDR3 nucleotides are TGTGCCAGCAACCTTGGACAGGGCTCCGAGGAGTACTTC. Translating it yields CASNLGQGSEEYF.

About this clonotype: Being one base from a much bigger clone, this may be a read error. V is TRBV29-1 and J is TRBJ2-1; 14 bases fit TRBD2. The germline V gene has CDR1 SQVTM and CDR2 ANQGSEA. J lost 10 bases, V lost 4 bases, and 9 bases had no gene match. There are 15 residues in the CDR3. The CDR3 coding sequence is TGCAGCGTTGCGCAGGGGACTAGCGGGGGTAGGGAGCAGTTCTTC. The encoded protein is CSVAQGTSGGREQFF.

This clonotype was detected a few times. This chain connects TRBV14 to TRBJ1-1; TRBD1 might be the D (5 bases). Germline lookup yields CDR1 SGHDN and CDR2 FVKESK. V lost 3 bases, J lost 1 base, and 12 bases lay in between. This CDR3 has 15 amino acids. CDR3 bases: TGTGCCAGCAGCCAGATGACAGCTTCGAACACTGAAGCTTTCTTT. This gives the protein CASSQMTASNTEAFF. The entire variable domain, with the rest obtained from reference TRBV14 and TRBJ1-1, is as follows: EAGVTQFPSHSVIEKGQTVTLRCDPISGHDNLYWYRRVMGKEIKFLLHFVKESKQDESGMPNNRFLAERTGGTYSTLKVQPAELEDSGVYFCASSQMTASNTEAFFGQGTRLTVV.

In the case of this clonotype: Being one base from a much bigger clone, this may be a read error. The V and J genes are TRBV5-6 and TRBJ2-5; 7 nucleotides line up with TRBD1. The CDR3 has 14 residues. The V gene end was trimmed by 6 bases and the J gene end by 4 bases; junction bases not matched to a gene: 9. Germline CDR1 and CDR2: SGHDT and YYEEEE. CDR3 sequence (DNA): TGTGCCAGCATCAGACAGGGCGAGGGAGAGACCCAGTACTTC. It codes for CASIRQGEGETQYF.

The V gene is TRBV12-3 or TRBV12-4, the J gene TRBJ2-1; 13 nucleotides match TRBD2. The CDR3 is made up of 16 amino acids. With 5 bases clipped from V and 9 bases from J, the junction kept 10 bases outside the gene matches. CDR3 nucleotides: TGTGCCAGCAGTCCCTGGACTAGCGGGAGCGGAAGTGAGCAGTTCTTC. It is translated as CASSPWTSGSGSEQFF.

The J gene is TRBJ2-5, the V gene TRBV10-3; possible D gene TRBD2, 5 bases. The CDR3 has 14 amino acids. CDR1 is ENHRY and CDR2 is SYGVKD in the germline V gene. V shed 7 bases and J shed 1 base, with 13 bases lying between them. The DNA for the CDR3 is TGTGCCATCAAGTCGTCCAGCGGCCAAGAGACCCAGTACTTC. The encoded protein is CAIKSSSGQETQYF.

This clonotype was found many times. V and J are TRBV4-2 and TRBJ2-7; 12 positions match TRBD2. Per the germline V gene, CDR1 is LGHNA and CDR2 is YNFKEQ. With V trimmed by 3 bases and J by 6 bases, 9 bases remained unmatched. CDR3 length: 16 amino acids. CDR3 amino acids: CASSHYLAGGPGEQYF. Here the CDR3 DNA reads TGTGCCAGCAGCCATTACCTAGCGGGAGGGCCGGGCGAGCAGTACTTC.

Concerning this clonotype itself: Possible read error: a much larger clone is one base away. V is TRBV11-2 and J is TRBJ2-2; 8 bases fit TRBD2. From germline, CDR1 is SGHAT and CDR2 FQNNGV. The CDR3 is made up of 17 amino acids. CDR3 sequence (DNA): TGTGCCAGCAGCTTACCGGTGATCGGGAGGGTGGCCGGGGAGCCGTTTTTT. Protein sequence: CASSLPVIGRVAGEPFF.

The V and J genes are TRBV12-3 or TRBV12-4 and TRBJ2-7, with D maybe TRBD1 (5 bases). The CDR3 is 13 residues long. Trimming left V 6 bases short and J 3 bases short, with 12 bases between. The CDR3 spells CASRRTSFYEQYF. For the CDR3, the DNA is TGTGCCAGCAGGCGGACAAGCTTCTACGAGCAGTACTTC.

With regard to this clonotype: It may be a read error: a sequence one base away is much more abundant. This chain links TRBV29-1 with TRBJ1-1; a possible D gene is TRBD1 (5 bases). Germline values: CDR1 SQVTM, CDR2 ANQGSEA. CDR3 size: 9 residues. Here the CDR3 reads CNVGQEAFF. The CDR3, as DNA: TGCAACGTTGGACAAGAAGCTTTCTTT.

This clonotype was detected once. The rearrangement links TRBV7-8 to TRBJ2-7; 9 positions match TRBD1. CDR3 length: 14 amino acids. V was clipped by 5 bases and J by 6 bases; unmatched bases: 8. In germline, CDR1 is SGHVS, CDR2 FQNEAQ. CDR3 residues: CASSPRTGAAEQYF. The CDR3 nucleotides are TGTGCCAGCAGCCCGCGGACAGGGGCGGCCGAGCAGTACTTC.

This clonotype was picked up a small number of times. The chain employs TRBV7-8 and TRBJ2-1; 11 bases line up with TRBD2. Trimming cost V 2 bases and J 5 bases; bases outside gene matches: 14. This CDR3 comprises 19 residues. Germline-derived CDR1 and CDR2 are SGHVS and FQNEAQ. The CDR3 reads CASSLRGLAGGSRNNEQFF. CDR3 in DNA: TGTGCCAGCAGCTTAAGGGGGCTAGCGGGAGGCTCCAGGAACAATGAGCAGTTCTTC.

This clonotype has only a few counts. This chain links TRBV4-2 with TRBJ2-7; 9 bases map to TRBD2. This CDR3 region has 15 residues. Germline loops: CDR1 LGHNA, CDR2 YNFKEQ. Germline trimming cut 0 bases from V and 2 bases from J; bases unmatched to any gene: 2. The CDR3 DNA reads TGTGCCAGCAGCCAAGATGTAGCGGGGGCCTACGAGCAGTACTTC. This encodes CASSQDVAGAYEQYF.

The chain employs TRBV6-6 and TRBJ1-5, with D possibly being TRBD1 (6 bases). This CDR3 comprises 15 residues. V was pared by 5 bases and J by 5 bases, with 16 bases between. Germline assignment: CDR1 MNHNY and CDR2 SVGAGI (reference sequence). CDR3 nucleotide sequence: TGTGCCAGCAGTCCACAGGGTGGGTGGGATCAGCCCCAGCATTTT. It encodes CASSPQGGWDQPQHF.

Regarding this clonotype: Sequence at one end of the junction differs from germline and may be a read error. The chain carries TRBV6-1 and TRBJ2-2, with D perhaps assigned TRBD1 or TRBD2 (5 bases each). CDR1 and CDR2 (germline): MNHNS, SASEGT. CDR3 length: 16 residues. The CDR3 sequence: CASSEGQGLNTRELSF. The CDR3 DNA is TGTGCCAGCAGTGAAGGGCAGGGTTTGAACACCAGGGAGCTGTCTTTT.

This clonotype was counted only a few times. This chain uses TRBV7-9 with TRBJ2-1, with a weak D call TRBD1 (6 bases). CDR1 is SEHNR and CDR2 is FQNEAQ in the germline V gene (reference sequence). The CDR3 has 14 residues. Trimming removed 4 bases at V and 5 bases at J, with 12 bases between. Here the CDR3 DNA reads TGTGCCAGCAGCTGGCAGGGGCCGAACAATGAGCAGTTCTTC. This sequence encodes CASSWQGPNNEQFF.